The 13 T cell receptor beta chains listed next were all sequenced from one sample in a study of blood T cell repertoires in COVID-19. TCRdb keeps only in-frame clones here, not all; method: immunoSEQ multiplex PCR. This table holds 240,000 or so clones, more than 75% found once. Specimen: peripheral blood. These receptors came from a woman in her thirties or forties who had recovered from COVID-19.

This chain joins TRBV30 and TRBJ2-1, with 8 bases matching TRBD2. This CDR3 spans 15 amino acids. Germline V CDR1 and CDR2: GTSNPN, SVGIG (reference sequence). Losses at the gene ends were 0 bases for V and 5 bases for J; bases not matched to a gene: 6. CDR3 nucleotides: TGTGCCTGGAGTGTCTGGCTAGCGGGCCACAATGAGCAGTTCTTC. Its translation: CAWSVWLAGHNEQFF.

About this clone: At one of its ends the junction is not consistent with the germline gene, which may arise from a read error. This chain links TRBV7-7 with TRBJ2-1; TRBD1 is a possible D gene (6 bases). The CDR3 contains 13 residues. The germline gives CDR1 SSHAT, CDR2 FNYEAQ (reference sequence). CDR3 protein: CASSPGTPGVQFF. CDR3 bases: TGTGCTAGCAGCCCCGGGACCCCAGGGGTGCAGTTCTTC.

This clone was detected once. J is TRBJ1-1 and V is TRBV27, with TRBD1 matching over 7 bases. The length of the CDR3 is 13 residues. The V gene end was trimmed by 8 bases and the J gene end by 6 bases; junction bases not matched to a gene: 9. The germline gives CDR1 MNHEY, CDR2 SMNVEV (reference sequence). The CDR3 region is CASRAAGQPEAFF. As DNA, the CDR3 is TGTGCCAGCCGGGCCGCGGGACAGCCTGAAGCTTTCTTT.

Of note for this clone: At the DNA level, this CDR3 is encoded by other sequences in the same sample as well. The chain is built from TRBV7-3 and TRBJ2-2; TRBD1 is a possible D gene (7 bases). The length of the CDR3 is 13 residues. CDR1 is SGHTA and CDR2 is FQGTGA in the germline V gene. Trimming stripped 5 bases from V and 6 bases from J, with 10 bases between. Written as DNA, the CDR3 is TGTGCCAGCAGCCCCAGGGGGGCCGGGGAGCTGTTTTTT. As protein: CASSPRGAGELFF. Looking up the rest from reference TRBV7-3 and TRBJ2-2 gives the full variable domain: GAGVSQTPSNKVTEKGKYVELRCDPISGHTALYWYRQSLGQGPEFLIYFQGTGAADDSGLPNDRFFAVRPEGSVSTLKIQRTERGDSAVYLCASSPRGAGELFFGEGSRLTVL.

The chain carries TRBV19 and TRBJ1-3; 8 positions agree with TRBD1. This CDR3 has 14 residues. After removal of 11 bases from V and 0 bases from J, the junction contained 6 bases not matched to a gene. Per the germline V gene, CDR1 is LNHDA and CDR2 is SQIVND (reference sequence). CDR3 in DNA: TGTGCCGCCGGACAGGGCCTCTCTGGAAACACCATATATTTT. Residues: CAAGQGLSGNTIYF.

This chain uses TRBV7-2 with TRBJ1-4, with 7 positions matching TRBD1. The CDR3 has 15 residues. Looked up from germline, CDR1 is SGHTA and CDR2 is FQGNSA. J lost 2 bases, V lost 4 bases, and 4 bases had no gene match. CDR3 DNA: TGTGCCAGCAGCTCCAAGACAGGGACTAATGAAAAACTGTTTTTT. Translation gives CASSSKTGTNEKLFF.

The chain is built from TRBV5-5 and TRBJ2-1; 16 nucleotides agree with TRBD2. V gave up 4 bases and J gave up 4 bases; unmatched junction bases: 5. This CDR3 has 17 amino acids. Germline CDR1 is SGHKS and CDR2 is YYEKEE (reference sequence). CDR3 nucleotides: TGTGCCAGCAGCCCGGGGACTAGCGGGAGGGTTTACAATGAGCAGTTCTTC. Translation gives CASSPGTSGRVYNEQFF.

V gene TRBV7-2 combines with J gene TRBJ2-2; no definite D call. V was clipped by 1 base and J by 6 bases, with 9 bases between them. This CDR3 spans 14 amino acids. Germline assignment: CDR1 SGHTA and CDR2 FQGNSA. CDR3 in amino acids: CASSLGLRSGELFF. Here the CDR3 DNA reads TGTGCCAGCAGCTTAGGGCTGAGGTCCGGGGAGCTGTTTTTT. Combining the CDR3 with reference TRBV7-2 and TRBJ2-2 gives the whole variable domain GAGVSQSPSNKVTEKGKDVELRCDPISGHTALYWYRQSLGQGLEFLIYFQGNSAPDKSGLPSDRFSAERTGGSVSTLTIQRTQQEDSAVYLCASSLGLRSGELFFGEGSRLTVL.

The rearrangement joins TRBV24-1 to TRBJ1-2; maybe TRBD1 (5 bases). This CDR3 has 14 amino acids. Per germline, CDR1 KGHDR and CDR2 SFDVKD. Trimming cost V 3 bases and J 8 bases, with 15 bases left between them. This chain's CDR3 is CATSDPGQREGYTF. The CDR3 DNA reads TGTGCCACCAGTGATCCTGGACAACGGGAGGGCTACACCTTC.

Comment on this clone: The sample has other DNA sequences that encode this CDR3 too. The V gene is TRBV5-1, the J gene TRBJ1-1, with 8 bases identical to TRBD1. The junction had 4 bases not matched to a gene; V was cut back by 4 bases and J by 2 bases. The CDR3 runs 14 residues. Germline V CDR1 and CDR2: SGHRS, YFSETQ. DNA of the CDR3: TGCGCCAGCAGCCGGGGACAGGCCAACACTGAAGCTTTCTTT. Residues: CASSRGQANTEAFF.

V and J are TRBV5-5 and TRBJ2-1, with 7 bases aligning to TRBD2. J lost 6 bases, V lost 0 bases, and 3 bases had no gene match. The germline CDR1 and CDR2 sequences are SGHKS and YYEKEE (reference sequence). This CDR3 comprises 14 residues. The chain's CDR3 is CASSLGGGSNEQFF. Here the CDR3 DNA reads TGTGCCAGCAGCTTGGGAGGCGGGAGCAATGAGCAGTTCTTC.

The gene calls are TRBV14 and TRBJ2-7; possibly TRBD1 for D (6 bases). Germline V gene lookup returns CDR1 SGHDN and CDR2 FVKESK. V shed 4 bases and J shed 9 bases, with 19 bases lying between them. This CDR3 has 14 residues. Here the CDR3 DNA reads TGTGCCAGCAGCCTCCAACAGGGCTTCGTCGGGCAGTACTTC. It is translated as CASSLQQGFVGQYF.

The chain carries TRBV11-2 and TRBJ1-2, with 8 bases lining up with TRBD1. The CDR3 runs 17 residues. The germline CDR1 and CDR2 sequences are SGHAT and FQNNGV. Unmatched junction bases numbered 13, after V lost 3 bases and J lost 4 bases. The CDR3 region is CASSLGGRGPLGYGYTF. The CDR3 bases are TGTGCCAGCAGCTTGGGCGGCAGGGGGCCGTTGGGCTATGGCTACACCTTC.